Presented here are 25 T cell receptor beta chains from one specimen sequenced in a study of blood T cell repertoires in COVID-19. Libraries were prepared by immunoSEQ multiplex PCR; TCRdb keeps only in-frame clonotypes and omits some of them. The table includes tens of thousands of clones, about 82% detected once. Sequenced input: peripheral blood. The source of these receptors is a woman in her sixties or seventies with acute or convalescent COVID-19.

This rearrangement joins TRBV24-1 to TRBJ2-1, with 7 nucleotides matching TRBD2. This CDR3 has 15 residues. The J segment lost 6 bases and the V segment lost 5 bases, leaving 9 bases of the junction unmatched. CDR1 is KGHDR, CDR2 SFDVKD, per germline. CDR3 coding DNA: TGTGCCACCAGTGTCCCGTTCAGGGAGGGCAATGAGCAGTTCTTC. It yields the protein CATSVPFREGNEQFF.

The chain combines TRBV10-1 with TRBJ2-7, with D perhaps TRBD2 (5 bases). The V and J ends lost 0 bases and 0 bases respectively, with 18 bases between them. The CDR3 contains 18 residues. Germline V gene lookup returns CDR1 WNHNN and CDR2 SYGVQD (reference sequence). The CDR3: CASSESESDGVSSYEQYF. The CDR3, as DNA: TGCGCCAGCAGTGAGTCGGAGTCGGACGGGGTGAGCTCCTACGAGCAGTACTTC.

This chain uses TRBV19 with TRBJ2-5, with 7 bases fitting TRBD2. The V gene's germline CDR1 is LNHDA and CDR2 SQIVND (reference sequence). The CDR3 length is 14 residues. Trimming cost V 3 bases and J 10 bases; bases outside gene matches: 11. CDR3 residues: CASSISSGAMLQYF. The CDR3 region has the DNA TGTGCCAGTAGTATCTCCAGCGGGGCTATGCTCCAGTACTTC.

The rearrangement links TRBV7-2 to TRBJ2-7; 10 positions match TRBD1. V dropped 2 bases and J dropped 5; count of bases not matched to a gene: 3. CDR1 and CDR2 (germline): SGHTA, FQGNSA. This CDR3 spans 14 amino acids. The CDR3 DNA sequence: TGTGCCAGCAGCTTAAACGGACAGGGGGACGAGCAGTACTTC. Its protein is CASSLNGQGDEQYF.

This clone was observed once. This sequence joins TRBV4-1 and TRBJ1-6, with a tentative D call TRBD1 (5 bases). The CDR3 extends over 18 amino acids. Per germline, CDR1 MGHRA and CDR2 YSYEKL. Trimming left V 0 bases short and J 2 bases short, with 14 bases between. The CDR3 region has the DNA TGCGCCAGCAGCCAAGATTGGAGGGGAGTTACCTATAATTCACCCCTCCACTTT. Its translation: CASSQDWRGVTYNSPLHF.

The chain joins TRBV29-1 to TRBJ2-5, with D perhaps matching TRBD1 (5 bases). This CDR3 is built from 13 residues. Trimming shortened V by 4 bases and J by 3 bases, and 12 bases separated the two germline ends. CDR1 and CDR2 (germline): SQVTM, ANQGSEA. This CDR3 reads CSVGGSWKETQYF. In DNA, the CDR3 is TGCAGCGTTGGGGGCTCGTGGAAAGAGACCCAGTACTTC.

This chain joins TRBV24-1 and TRBJ2-3; 8 bases fit TRBD2. CDR3 size: 19 residues. Trimming at V came to 2 bases and at J to 5 bases, leaving 17 bases not matched to a gene. CDR1 KGHDR and CDR2 SFDVKD come from the germline V gene. The CDR3 nucleotides are TGTGCCACCAGTGATTCTAGGCGGAATTTTGGGCTAGCGGGAGATACGCAGTATTTT. Its protein is CATSDSRRNFGLAGDTQYF.

The V gene is TRBV6-2 or TRBV6-3, the J gene TRBJ2-7; D perhaps matches TRBD2 (5 bases). V lost 2 bases and J 2 bases, leaving 16 bases between the germline ends. The V gene's germline CDR1 is MNHEY and CDR2 SVGEGT. The CDR3 sequence is 16 residues long. The CDR3 DNA follows: TGTGCCAGCAGTTACGGGTTGGACTCCTTTACCTACGAGCAGTACTTC. It yields the protein CASSYGLDSFTYEQYF.

V is TRBV19 and J is TRBJ2-1; 10 nucleotides line up with TRBD1. Germline V gives CDR1 LNHDA, CDR2 SQIVND (reference sequence). The trim removed 9 bases at V and 3 bases at J, leaving 8 bases unmatched. The length of the CDR3 is 15 residues. DNA for the CDR3: TGTGCCAGCACCCGGGACAGGGGCTACTACAATGAGCAGTTCTTC. Protein sequence: CASTRDRGYYNEQFF.

This chain uses TRBV5-5 with TRBJ2-1; 8 bases match TRBD1. V lost 2 bases and J lost 0; bases outside the gene matches: 13. The CDR3 sequence is 19 residues long. The germline CDR1 and CDR2 sequences are SGHKS and YYEKEE (reference sequence). CDR3 loop: CASSFGDRLISSSYNEQFF. Here the CDR3 DNA reads TGTGCCAGCAGCTTTGGGGACAGGCTAATATCTAGCTCCTACAATGAGCAGTTCTTC.

This rearrangement joins TRBV4-1 to TRBJ2-5, with D maybe TRBD2 (6 bases). The CDR3 is 15 residues long. V was shortened by 1 base and J by 3 bases, with 12 bases between the two germline ends. Germline CDR1 is MGHRA and CDR2 is YSYEKL. The CDR3 nucleotides are TGCGCCAGCAGCCAAGTCGGAGGGGCAGAAGAGACCCAGTACTTC. Translating gives CASSQVGGAEETQYF.

The chain recombines TRBV5-1 with TRBJ1-5; D ambiguous. V lost 0 bases, J lost 0 bases, and 4 bases lay in between. This CDR3 is built from 14 residues. Germline V CDR1 and CDR2: SGHRS, YFSETQ. The DNA of the CDR3 is TGCGCCAGCAGCTTGGCAGATAGCAATCAGCCCCAGCATTTT. Amino acid sequence: CASSLADSNQPQHF.

The V and J genes are TRBV4-1 and TRBJ1-1; TRBD1 matches at 12 bases. Germline assignment: CDR1 MGHRA and CDR2 YSYEKL. The junction had 10 bases not matched to a gene; V was cut back by 2 bases and J by 3 bases. The CDR3 runs to 18 residues. The CDR3 nucleotides read TGCGCCAGCAGCCAATTTGGGACAGGGGGCGGAAGGGACACTGAAGCTTTCTTT. Translated, it gives CASSQFGTGGGRDTEAFF.

V gene TRBV9 combines with J gene TRBJ2-1, with a possible D match to TRBD1 (6 bases). Trimming took off 2 bases at V and 4 bases at J, with 13 bases between the two ends. The CDR3 contains 15 residues. Germline CDR1 reads SGDLS; CDR2 reads YYNGEE. The CDR3, as DNA: TGTGCCAGCAGCGTGACGGGACACATATACAATGAGCAGTTCTTC. Residues: CASSVTGHIYNEQFF.

V is TRBV25-1 and J is TRBJ2-7; 12 nucleotides match TRBD2. The germline gives CDR1 MGHDK, CDR2 SYGVNS. Trimming at V came to 4 bases and at J to 5 bases, leaving 6 bases not matched to a gene. This CDR3 has 15 residues. This CDR3 is CASSALAGGPHEQYV. The CDR3 region has the DNA TGTGCCAGCAGTGCCCTAGCGGGGGGGCCCCACGAGCAGTACGTC.

The chain carries TRBV9 and TRBJ1-1, with unresolved D. CDR1 and CDR2 from the germline V gene are SGDLS and YYNGEE. Trimming took 3 bases from V and 4 from J, leaving 16 bases between them. The CDR3 runs 15 residues. DNA of the CDR3: TGTGCCAGCAGCGCCACGGCCACCCGGGGCACTGAAGCTTTCTTT. Protein product: CASSATATRGTEAFF.

The V gene is TRBV19, the J gene TRBJ1-5; D may be TRBD1 (6 bases). The germline CDR1 and CDR2 sequences are LNHDA and SQIVND (reference sequence). V was shortened by 3 bases and J by 7 bases, with 13 bases between the two germline ends. The CDR3 covers 14 residues. CDR3: CASSIPGQGQPQHF. The CDR3, as DNA: TGTGCCAGTAGTATTCCGGGTCAGGGGCAGCCCCAGCATTTT.

This clone was recorded at least ten times. The chain employs TRBV24-1 and TRBJ2-1, with 9 bases identical to TRBD1. CDR3 length equals 16 residues. The V and J ends lost 2 bases and 0 bases, in that order; junction bases with no gene match: 1. Germline CDR1 reads KGHDR; CDR2 reads SFDVKD. CDR3 in DNA: TGTGCCACCAGTGATTGGGGACAGGGCTCCTACAATGAGCAGTTCTTC. Translation: CATSDWGQGSYNEQFF.

The chain joins TRBV4-1 to TRBJ1-2; 9 positions match TRBD1. V shed 0 bases, J shed 14 bases, and the junction held 7 bases outside the gene matches. The V gene's germline CDR1 is MGHRA and CDR2 YSYEKL. CDR3 length: 13 residues. The CDR3 region is CASSQEPGQGWTF. DNA for the CDR3: TGCGCCAGCAGCCAAGAACCGGGACAGGGCTGGACCTTC.

The chain links TRBV21-1 to TRBJ1-6; TRBD1, the D gene given by the table, was not confirmed from the DNA. TRBV21-1 counts as a pseudogene. The CDR3 extends over 18 amino acids. The CDR3 sequence: CASSKVSDRGLFNSPLHF. The CDR3, as DNA: TGTGCCAGCAGCAAAGTGTCGGACAGGGGGCTATTTAATTCACCCCTCCACTTT.

The V gene is TRBV7-9, the J gene TRBJ2-5; 11 bases are shared with TRBD1. CDR1 is SEHNR, CDR2 FQNEAQ, per germline (reference sequence). CDR3 size: 15 residues. J lost 4 bases, V lost 5 bases, and 6 bases had no gene match. For the CDR3, the DNA is TGTGCCAGCAGCACCGGACAGGGGGCAAGAGAGACCCAGTACTTC. It codes for CASSTGQGARETQYF.

V usage is TRBV7-9 and J usage is TRBJ2-2; 10 nucleotides align to TRBD1. The CDR3 consists of 15 residues. Trimming cost V 5 bases and J 6 bases; bases outside gene matches: 6. From germline, CDR1 is SEHNR and CDR2 FQNEAQ (reference sequence). Here the CDR3 reads CASSRTGGSSGELFF. In DNA form, the CDR3 reads TGTGCCAGCAGCCGGACAGGGGGTTCTTCCGGGGAGCTGTTTTTT. Using reference TRBV7-9 and TRBJ2-2 for the parts outside the CDR3, the full variable domain is DTGVSQNPRHKITKRGQNVTFRCDPISEHNRLYWYRQTLGQGPEFLTYFQNEAQLEKSRLLSDRFSAERPKGSFSTLEIQRTEQGDSAMYLCASSRTGGSSGELFFGEGSRLTVL.

V usage is TRBV24-1 and J usage is TRBJ2-1, with D maybe TRBD1 (5 bases). V was clipped by 0 bases and J by 7 bases, with 9 bases between them. The CDR3 totals 14 residues. Per the germline V gene, CDR1 is KGHDR and CDR2 is SFDVKD. CDR3 residues: CATSDLQGSNEQFF. CDR3 DNA sequence: TGTGCCACCAGTGATTTGCAGGGCTCAAATGAGCAGTTCTTC.

The chain recombines TRBV9 with TRBJ2-2; 7 bases match TRBD2. The CDR3 runs 16 residues. J gave up 0 bases and V 1 base, and 3 bases lay outside the gene matches. Germline V gene sequence: CDR1 SGDLS, CDR2 YYNGEE. CDR3 coding DNA: TGTGCCAGCAGCGTATCGGGACTAACGAACACCGGGGAGCTGTTTTTT. Translated, it gives CASSVSGLTNTGELFF.

This clone occurred a few times. The chain employs TRBV27 and TRBJ1-5; the match to TRBD1 covers 12 bases. Unmatched junction bases numbered 7, after V lost 5 bases and J lost 5 bases. Per germline, CDR1 MNHEY and CDR2 SMNVEV (reference sequence). The length of the CDR3 is 16 residues. For the CDR3, the DNA is TGTGCCAGCAGTCCACGGGACAGGGGGCCCTATCAGCCCCAGCATTTT. It codes for CASSPRDRGPYQPQHF.